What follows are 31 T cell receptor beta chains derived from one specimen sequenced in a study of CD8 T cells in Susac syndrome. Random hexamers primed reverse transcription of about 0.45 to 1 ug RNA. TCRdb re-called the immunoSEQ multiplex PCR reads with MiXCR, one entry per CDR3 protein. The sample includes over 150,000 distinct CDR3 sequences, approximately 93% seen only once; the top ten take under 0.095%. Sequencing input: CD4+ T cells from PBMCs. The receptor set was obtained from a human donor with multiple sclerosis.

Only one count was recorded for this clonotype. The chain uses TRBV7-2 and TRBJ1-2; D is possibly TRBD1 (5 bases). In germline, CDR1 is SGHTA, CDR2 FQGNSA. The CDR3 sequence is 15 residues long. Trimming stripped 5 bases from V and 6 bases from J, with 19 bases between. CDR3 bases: TGTGCCAGCAGCGCACGGGGCCAGGCGATAGATGGCTACACCTTC. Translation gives CASSARGQAIDGYTF.

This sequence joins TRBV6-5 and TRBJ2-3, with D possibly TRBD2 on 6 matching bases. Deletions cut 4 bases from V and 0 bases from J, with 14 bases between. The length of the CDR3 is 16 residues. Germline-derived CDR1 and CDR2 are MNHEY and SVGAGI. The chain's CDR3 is CASSSPSGTSTDTQYF. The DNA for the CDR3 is TGTGCCAGCAGTTCTCCTTCTGGGACTAGCACAGATACGCAGTATTTT.

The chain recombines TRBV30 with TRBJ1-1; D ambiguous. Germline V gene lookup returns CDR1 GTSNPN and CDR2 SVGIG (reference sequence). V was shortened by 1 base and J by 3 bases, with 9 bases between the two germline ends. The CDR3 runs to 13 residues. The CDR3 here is CAWSANPDTEAFF. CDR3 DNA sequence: TGTGCCTGGAGTGCTAATCCGGACACTGAAGCTTTCTTT.

CDR3 sequence (DNA): TGCGCCAGCAGCCAAGATTTCGGAAGGGGCGCCTCTGGAAACACCATATATTTT. Its translation: CASSQDFGRGASGNTIYF. The chain couples TRBV4-3 to TRBJ1-3, with a tentative D call TRBD1 (5 bases). Trimming cost V 0 bases and J 0 bases, with 15 bases left between them. Germline V gene data show CDR1 as LGHNA and CDR2 as YSLEER. This CDR3 spans 18 amino acids.

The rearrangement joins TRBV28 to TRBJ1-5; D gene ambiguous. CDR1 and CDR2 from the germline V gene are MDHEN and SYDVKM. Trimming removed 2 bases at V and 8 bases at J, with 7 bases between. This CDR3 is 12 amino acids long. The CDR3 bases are TGTGCCAGCAGTTTAAACCGGGAGCCCCAGCATTTT. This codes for CASSLNREPQHF.

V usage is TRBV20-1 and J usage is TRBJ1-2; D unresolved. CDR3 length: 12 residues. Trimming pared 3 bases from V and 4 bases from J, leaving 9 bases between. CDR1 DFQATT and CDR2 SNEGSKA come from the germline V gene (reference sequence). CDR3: CSASLFSYGYTF. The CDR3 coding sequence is TGCAGTGCTAGTCTATTTTCCTATGGCTACACCTTC.

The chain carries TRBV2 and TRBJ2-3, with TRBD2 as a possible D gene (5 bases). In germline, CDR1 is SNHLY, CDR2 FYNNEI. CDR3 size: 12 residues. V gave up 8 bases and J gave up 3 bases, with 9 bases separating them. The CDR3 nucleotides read TGTGCCAGCGTGGAGGAAACAGATACGCAGTATTTT. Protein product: CASVEETDTQYF.

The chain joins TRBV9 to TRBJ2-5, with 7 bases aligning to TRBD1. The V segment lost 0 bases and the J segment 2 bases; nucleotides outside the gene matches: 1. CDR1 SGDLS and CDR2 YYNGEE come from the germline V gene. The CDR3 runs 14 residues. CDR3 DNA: TGTGCCAGCAGCGTAGGGGACAGACAAGAGACCCAGTACTTC. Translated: CASSVGDRQETQYF.

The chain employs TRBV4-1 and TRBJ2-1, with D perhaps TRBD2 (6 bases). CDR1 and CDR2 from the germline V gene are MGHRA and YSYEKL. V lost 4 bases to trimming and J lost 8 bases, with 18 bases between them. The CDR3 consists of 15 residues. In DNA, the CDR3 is TGCGCCAGCAGCCGTCCCGGGAGCGGAAGCGATGAGCAGTTCTTC. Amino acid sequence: CASSRPGSGSDEQFF.

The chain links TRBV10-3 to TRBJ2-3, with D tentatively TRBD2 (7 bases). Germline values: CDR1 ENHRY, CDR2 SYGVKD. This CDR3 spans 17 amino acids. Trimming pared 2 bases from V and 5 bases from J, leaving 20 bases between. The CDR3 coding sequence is TGTGCCATCAGTGAGAAGAGGGGGGGACTCCTGAGAGATACGCAGTATTTT. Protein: CAISEKRGGLLRDTQYF.

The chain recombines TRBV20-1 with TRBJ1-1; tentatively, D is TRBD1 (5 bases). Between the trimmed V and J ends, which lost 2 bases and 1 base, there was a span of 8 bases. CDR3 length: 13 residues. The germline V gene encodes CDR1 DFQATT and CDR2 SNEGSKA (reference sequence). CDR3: CSARRQGNTEAFF. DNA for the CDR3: TGCAGTGCTAGACGGCAGGGGAACACTGAAGCTTTCTTT.

In nucleotides, the CDR3 is TGTGCCAGCTCGGACGGGACAGGGGGTGAGCAGTACTTC. Protein sequence: CASSDGTGGEQYF. The chain employs TRBV18 and TRBJ2-7, with TRBD1 identical over 11 bases. The CDR3 spans 13 residues. The germline V gene encodes CDR1 KGHSH and CDR2 LQKENI. V lost 6 bases, J lost 7 bases, and 5 bases stayed unmatched.

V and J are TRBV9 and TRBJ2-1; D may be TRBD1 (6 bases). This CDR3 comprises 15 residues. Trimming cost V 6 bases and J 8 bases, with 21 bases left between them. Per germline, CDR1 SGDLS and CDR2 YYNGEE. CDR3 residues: CASTPGATQGHEQFF. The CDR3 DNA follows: TGTGCCAGCACTCCAGGGGCTACCCAGGGACATGAGCAGTTCTTC.

CDR3 nucleotides: TGCGCCAGCAGCCTTAGGGCAGACGACGGGGAAAAACTGTTTTTT. This codes for CASSLRADDGEKLFF. J is TRBJ1-4 and V is TRBV4-3; D is undetermined. The CDR3 extends over 15 amino acids. V lost 4 bases, J lost 8 bases, and 17 bases lay in between. CDR1 and CDR2 (germline): LGHNA, YSLEER.

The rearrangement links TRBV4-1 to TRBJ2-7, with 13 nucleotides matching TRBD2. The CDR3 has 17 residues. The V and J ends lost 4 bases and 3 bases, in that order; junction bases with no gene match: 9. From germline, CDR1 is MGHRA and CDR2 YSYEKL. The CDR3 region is CASSPRTSGSLNYEQYF. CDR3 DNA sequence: TGCGCCAGCAGCCCACGGACTAGCGGGAGTCTCAACTACGAGCAGTACTTC.

This CDR3 is CASSSRTRNYEQYF. In DNA, the CDR3 is TGTGCCAGCAGCTCCCGGACTAGAAACTACGAGCAGTACTTC. This chain uses TRBV7-2 with TRBJ2-7; 7 bases line up with TRBD2. Germline V CDR1 and CDR2: SGHTA, FQGNSA. This CDR3 has 14 residues. Unmatched junction bases numbered 6, after V lost 4 bases and J lost 3 bases.

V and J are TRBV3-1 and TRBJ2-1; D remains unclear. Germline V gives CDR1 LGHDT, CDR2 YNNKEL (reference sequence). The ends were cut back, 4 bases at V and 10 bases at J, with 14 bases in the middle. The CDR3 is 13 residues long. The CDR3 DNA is TGTGCCAGCAGCCGGTCCGAGCGCGGCGAGCAGTTCTTC. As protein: CASSRSERGEQFF.

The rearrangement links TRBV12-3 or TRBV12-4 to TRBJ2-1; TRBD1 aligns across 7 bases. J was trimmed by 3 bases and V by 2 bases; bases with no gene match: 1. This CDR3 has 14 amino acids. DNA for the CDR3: TGTGCCAGCAGTTTAAACAGGGGCTACAATGAGCAGTTCTTC. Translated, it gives CASSLNRGYNEQFF.

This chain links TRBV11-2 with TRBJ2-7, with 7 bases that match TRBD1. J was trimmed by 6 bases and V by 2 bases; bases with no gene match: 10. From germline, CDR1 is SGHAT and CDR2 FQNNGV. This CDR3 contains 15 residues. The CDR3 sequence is CASSLTLRQGSEQYF. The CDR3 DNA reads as TGTGCCAGCAGCTTAACCTTACGACAGGGTTCCGAGCAGTACTTC. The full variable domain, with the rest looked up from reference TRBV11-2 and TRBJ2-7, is EAGVAQSPRYKIIEKRQSVAFWCNPISGHATLYWYQQILGQGPKLLIQFQNNGVVDDSQLPKDRFSAERLKGVDSTLKIQPAKLEDSAVYLCASSLTLRQGSEQYFGPGTRLTVT.

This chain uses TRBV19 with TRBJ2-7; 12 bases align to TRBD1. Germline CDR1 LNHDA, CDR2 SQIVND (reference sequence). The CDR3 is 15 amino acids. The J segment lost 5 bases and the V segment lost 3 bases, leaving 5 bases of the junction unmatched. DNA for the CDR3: TGTGCCAGTAGTATTGGGACAGGGGGCATCAACGAGCAGTACTTC. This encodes CASSIGTGGINEQYF. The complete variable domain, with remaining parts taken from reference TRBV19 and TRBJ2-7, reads DGGITQSPKYLFRKEGQNVTLSCEQNLNHDAMYWYRQDPGQGLRLIYYSQIVNDFQKGDIAEGYSVSREKKESFPLTVTSAQKNPTAFYLCASSIGTGGINEQYFGPGTRLTVT.

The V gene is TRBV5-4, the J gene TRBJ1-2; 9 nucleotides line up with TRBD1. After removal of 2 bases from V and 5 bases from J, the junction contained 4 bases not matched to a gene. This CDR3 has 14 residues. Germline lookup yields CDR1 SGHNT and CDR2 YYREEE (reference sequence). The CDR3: CASSLGTGPYGYTF. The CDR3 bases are TGTGCCAGCAGCTTAGGGACAGGGCCGTATGGCTACACCTTC.

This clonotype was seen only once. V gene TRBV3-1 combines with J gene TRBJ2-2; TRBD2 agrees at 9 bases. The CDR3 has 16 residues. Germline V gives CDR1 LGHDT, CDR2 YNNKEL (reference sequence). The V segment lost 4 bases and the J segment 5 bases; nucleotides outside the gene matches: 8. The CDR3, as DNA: TGTGCCAGCAGCCCGGAGCGGGGGGATTGGACCGGGGAGCTGTTTTTT. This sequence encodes CASSPERGDWTGELFF.

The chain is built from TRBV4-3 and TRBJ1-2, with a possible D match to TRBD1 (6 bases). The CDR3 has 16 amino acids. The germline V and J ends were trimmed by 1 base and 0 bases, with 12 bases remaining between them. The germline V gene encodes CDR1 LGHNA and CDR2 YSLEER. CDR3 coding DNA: TGCGCCAGCAGCCAAGGAATCGGACAGACTAACTATGGCTACACCTTC. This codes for CASSQGIGQTNYGYTF.

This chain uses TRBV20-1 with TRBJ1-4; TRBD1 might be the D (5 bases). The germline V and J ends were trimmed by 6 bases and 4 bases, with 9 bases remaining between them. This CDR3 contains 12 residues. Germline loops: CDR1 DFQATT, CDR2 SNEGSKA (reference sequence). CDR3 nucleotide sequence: TGCAGTGCCAGACAGCTTAATGAAAAACTGTTTTTT. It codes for CSARQLNEKLFF.

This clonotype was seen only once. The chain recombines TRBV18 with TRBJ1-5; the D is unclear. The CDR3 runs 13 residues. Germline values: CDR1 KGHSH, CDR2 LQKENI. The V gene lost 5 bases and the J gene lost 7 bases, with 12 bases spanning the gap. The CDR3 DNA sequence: TGTGCCAGCTCATCTGGCAGCGGGCAGCCCCAGCATTTT. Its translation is CASSSGSGQPQHF.

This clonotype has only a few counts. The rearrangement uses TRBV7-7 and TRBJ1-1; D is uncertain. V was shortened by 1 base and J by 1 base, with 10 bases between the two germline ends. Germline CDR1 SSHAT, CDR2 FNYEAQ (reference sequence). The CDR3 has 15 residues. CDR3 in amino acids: CASSLGLAGNTEAFF. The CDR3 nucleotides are TGTGCCAGCAGCTTAGGACTCGCGGGGAACACTGAAGCTTTCTTT.

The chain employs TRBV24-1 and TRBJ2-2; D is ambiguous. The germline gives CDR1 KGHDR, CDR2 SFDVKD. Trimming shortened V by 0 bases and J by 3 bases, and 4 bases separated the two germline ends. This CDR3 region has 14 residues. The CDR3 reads CATSDLWDTGELFF. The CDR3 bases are TGTGCCACCAGTGATTTGTGGGACACCGGGGAGCTGTTTTTT.

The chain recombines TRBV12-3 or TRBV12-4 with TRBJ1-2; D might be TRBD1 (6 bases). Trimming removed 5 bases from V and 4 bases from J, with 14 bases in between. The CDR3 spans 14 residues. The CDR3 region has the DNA TGTGCCAGCAGTGGGGACATTCTACCCTATGGCTACACCTTC. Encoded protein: CASSGDILPYGYTF.

Here the CDR3 DNA reads TGTGCCAGCAGGCCCCCGGAGAGGGGAACCTACGAGCAGTACTTC. Its protein product is CASRPPERGTYEQYF. This chain joins TRBV28 and TRBJ2-7, with D perhaps assigned TRBD1 or TRBD2 (5 bases each). This CDR3 has 15 amino acids. Germline V lookup: CDR1 MDHEN, CDR2 SYDVKM. V was cut by 6 bases and J by 2 bases, with 17 bases left in between.

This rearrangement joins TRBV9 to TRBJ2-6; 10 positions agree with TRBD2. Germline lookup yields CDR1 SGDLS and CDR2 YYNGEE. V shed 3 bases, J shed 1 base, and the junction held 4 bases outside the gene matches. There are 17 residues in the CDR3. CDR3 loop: CASSDRTSGSGANVLTF. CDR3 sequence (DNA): TGTGCCAGCAGCGATCGGACTAGCGGATCTGGGGCCAACGTCCTGACTTTC.

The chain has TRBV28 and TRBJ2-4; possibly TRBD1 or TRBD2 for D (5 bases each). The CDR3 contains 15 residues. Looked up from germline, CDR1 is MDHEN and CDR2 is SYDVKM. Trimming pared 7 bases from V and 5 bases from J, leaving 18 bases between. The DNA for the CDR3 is TGTGCCAGCACTCTGGCGGGTCCGGGGCAAAACATTCAGTACTTC. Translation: CASTLAGPGQNIQYF. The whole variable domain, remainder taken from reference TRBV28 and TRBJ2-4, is DVKVTQSSRYLVKRTGEKVFLECVQDMDHENMFWYRQDPGLGLRLIYFSYDVKMKEKGDIPEGYSVSREKKERFSLILESASTNQTSMYLCASTLAGPGQNIQYFGAGTRLSVL.